This T cell receptor (beta chain) appears in the sequencing data of a study of T cell changes during pregnancy in multiple sclerosis. Trimming took 2 bases from V and 2 from J; bases not matched to a gene: 7. CDR1 SGHNT and CDR2 YYREEE come from the germline V gene (reference sequence). The CDR3 covers 16 residues. Method: immunoSEQ multiplex PCR; TCRdb's copy keeps in-frame clones and lacks some. The top ten hold 1% to 1.5% of the sample, which has around 40,000 clones, roughly nine tenths seen once. The TCR originated in a female donor with multiple sclerosis, enrolled in a pregnancy study. The sequences come from CD4+ T cells from peripheral blood mononuclear cells, collected in the first trimester of pregnancy. This rearrangement joins TRBV5-4 to TRBJ2-7; 10 bases are a match to TRBD1. CDR3 bases: TGTGCCAGCAGCTTTGGCGGGGACAGGGGAACCTACGAGCAGTACTTC. This encodes CASSFGGDRGTYEQYF.